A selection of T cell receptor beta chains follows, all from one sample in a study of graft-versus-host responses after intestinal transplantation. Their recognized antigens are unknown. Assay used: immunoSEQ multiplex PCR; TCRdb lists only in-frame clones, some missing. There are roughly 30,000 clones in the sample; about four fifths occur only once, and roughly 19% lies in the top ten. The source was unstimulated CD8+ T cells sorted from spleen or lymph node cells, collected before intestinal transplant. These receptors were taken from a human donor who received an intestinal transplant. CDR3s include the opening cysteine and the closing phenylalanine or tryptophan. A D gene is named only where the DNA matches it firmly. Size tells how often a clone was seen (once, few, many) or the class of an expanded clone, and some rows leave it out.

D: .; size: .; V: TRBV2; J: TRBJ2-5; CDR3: CASSGTGGVQETQYF; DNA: TGTGCCAGCAGTGGGACCGGGGGAGTACAAGAGACCCAGTACTTC
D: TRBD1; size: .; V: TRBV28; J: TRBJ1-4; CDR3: CASSLDRAGRNEKLFF; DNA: TGTGCCAGCAGCCTGGACAGGGCGGGTAGAAATGAAAAACTGTTTTTT
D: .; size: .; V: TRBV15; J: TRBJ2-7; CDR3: CATSRERQGGYEQYF; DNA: TGTGCCACCAGCAGAGAGCGGCAGGGAGGTTACGAGCAGTACTTC
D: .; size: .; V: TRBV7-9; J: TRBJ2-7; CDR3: CASSIRDRTGYEQYF; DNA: TGTGCCAGCAGCATCCGCGACCGTACGGGGTACGAGCAGTACTTC
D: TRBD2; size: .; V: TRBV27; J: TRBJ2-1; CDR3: CASKPGLEYNEQFF; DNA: TGTGCCAGCAAACCGGGACTAGAATACAATGAGCAGTTCTTC
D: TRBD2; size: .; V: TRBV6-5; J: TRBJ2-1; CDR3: CASSYTGGDYNEQFF; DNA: TGTGCCAGCAGTTACACGGGGGGGGACTACAATGAGCAGTTCTTC
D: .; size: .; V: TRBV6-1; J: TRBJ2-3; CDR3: CASSELDHEDTQYF; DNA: TGTGCCAGCAGTGAATTAGATCATGAAGATACGCAGTATTTT
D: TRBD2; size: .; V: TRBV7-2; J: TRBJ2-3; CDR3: CASSLGPPLAGGTDTQYF; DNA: TGTGCCAGCAGCTTGGGGCCCCCACTAGCGGGGGGCACAGATACGCAGTATTTT
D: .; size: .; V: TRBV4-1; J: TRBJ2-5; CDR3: CASSQAPDSGTQYF; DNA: TGCGCCAGCAGCCAAGCCCCGGACTCCGGGACCCAGTACTTC
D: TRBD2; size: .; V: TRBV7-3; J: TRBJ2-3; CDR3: CASSRLALSLGDTQYF; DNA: TGTGCCAGCAGTCGACTAGCTCTTTCGCTGGGAGATACGCAGTATTTT
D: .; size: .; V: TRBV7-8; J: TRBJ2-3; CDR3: CASSLKGEAGTQYF; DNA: TGTGCCAGCAGCTTAAAAGGCGAGGCCGGCACGCAGTATTTT
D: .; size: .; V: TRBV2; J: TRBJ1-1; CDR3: CASSWRNTEAFF; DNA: TGTGCCAGCAGTTGGAGGAACACTGAAGCTTTCTTT
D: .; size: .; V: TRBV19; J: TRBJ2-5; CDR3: CASSIYVQETQYF; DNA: TGTGCCAGTAGTATATATGTTCAAGAGACCCAGTACTTC
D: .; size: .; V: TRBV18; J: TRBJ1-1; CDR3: CASSPGQTTEAFF; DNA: TGTGCCAGCTCACCTGGACAGACCACTGAAGCTTTCTTT
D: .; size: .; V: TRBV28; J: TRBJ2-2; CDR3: CASSLGQGMTGELFF; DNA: TGTGCCAGCAGTTTAGGCCAGGGTATGACCGGGGAGCTGTTTTTT
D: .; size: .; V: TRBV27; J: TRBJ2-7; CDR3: CASSQEHSSYEQYF; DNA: TGTGCCAGCAGTCAGGAACATAGCTCCTACGAGCAGTACTTC
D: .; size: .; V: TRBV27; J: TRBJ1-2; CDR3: CASHGWHGYTF; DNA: TGTGCCAGCCACGGGTGGCATGGCTACACCTTC
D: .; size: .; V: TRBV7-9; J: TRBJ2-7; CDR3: CASSYTGTYYEQYF; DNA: TGTGCCAGCAGCTACACGGGGACTTACTACGAGCAGTACTTC
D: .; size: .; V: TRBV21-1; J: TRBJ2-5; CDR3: CASSKSGRARETQYF; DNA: TGTGCCAGCAGCAAAAGCGGGAGGGCGCGGGAGACCCAGTACTTC
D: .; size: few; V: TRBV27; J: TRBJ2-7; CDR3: CASSFGGSYEQYF; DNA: TGTGCCAGCAGTTTCGGCGGCTCCTACGAGCAGTACTTC
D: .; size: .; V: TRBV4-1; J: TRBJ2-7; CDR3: CASSQQGNPYEQYF; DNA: TGCGCCAGCAGCCAACAGGGGAACCCCTACGAGCAGTACTTC
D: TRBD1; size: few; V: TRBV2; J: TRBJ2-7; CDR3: CASSYTGTGLYEQYF; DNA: TGTGCCAGCAGCTATACCGGGACAGGGTTATACGAGCAGTACTTC
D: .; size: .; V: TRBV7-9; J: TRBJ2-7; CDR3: CASSFSLEQYF; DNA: TGTGCCAGCAGCTTCAGTCTCGAGCAGTACTTC
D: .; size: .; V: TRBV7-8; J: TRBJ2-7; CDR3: CASSLLGHSYEQYF; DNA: TGTGCCAGCAGCTTATTGGGGCATTCCTACGAGCAGTACTTC
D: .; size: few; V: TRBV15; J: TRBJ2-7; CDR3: CATSSSRGPYEQYF; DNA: TGTGCCACCAGCAGTAGTAGGGGCCCCTACGAGCAGTACTTC
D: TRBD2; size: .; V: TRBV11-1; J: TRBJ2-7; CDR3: CASSLLEGGNEQYF; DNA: TGTGCCAGCAGCTTGCTCGAGGGAGGGAACGAGCAGTACTTC
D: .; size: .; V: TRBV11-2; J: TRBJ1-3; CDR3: CASSFGGAGNTIYF; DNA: TGTGCCAGCAGCTTTGGGGGGGCTGGAAACACCATATATTTT
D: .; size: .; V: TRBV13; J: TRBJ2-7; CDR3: CASSSTLRESRSGEQYF; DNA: TGTGCCAGCAGCTCCACCCTTAGGGAGTCGCGTTCTGGCGAGCAGTACTTC
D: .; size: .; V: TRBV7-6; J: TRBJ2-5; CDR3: CASSLLGAVGQETQYF; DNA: TGTGCCAGCAGCTTACTGGGGGCGGTAGGCCAAGAGACCCAGTACTTC
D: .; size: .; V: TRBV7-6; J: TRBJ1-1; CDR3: CASSLDQSAGLKNTEAFF; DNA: TGTGCCAGCAGCTTAGATCAGTCCGCAGGCCTGAAGAACACTGAAGCTTTCTTT
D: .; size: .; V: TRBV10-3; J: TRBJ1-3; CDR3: CAISDRIGNTIYF; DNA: TGTGCCATCAGCGACAGGATCGGAAACACCATATATTTT
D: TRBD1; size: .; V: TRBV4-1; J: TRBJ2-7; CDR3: CASSQTPGQVSYEQYF; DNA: TGCGCCAGCAGCCAAACCCCCGGACAGGTCTCCTACGAGCAGTACTTC
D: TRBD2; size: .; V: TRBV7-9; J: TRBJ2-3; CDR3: CASSFRLAGQTDTQYF; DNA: TGTGCCAGCAGCTTCCGCTTAGCGGGACAAACAGATACGCAGTATTTT
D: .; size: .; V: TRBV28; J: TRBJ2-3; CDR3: CASLGTDTQYF; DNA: TGTGCCAGCTTAGGCACAGATACGCAGTATTTT
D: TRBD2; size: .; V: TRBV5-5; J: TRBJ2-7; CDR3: CASRSTSESYEQYF; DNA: TGTGCCAGCAGGTCCACTAGCGAATCCTACGAGCAGTACTTC
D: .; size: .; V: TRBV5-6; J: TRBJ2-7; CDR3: CASSLVGVEQYF; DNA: TGTGCCAGCAGCTTGGTAGGGGTCGAGCAGTACTTC
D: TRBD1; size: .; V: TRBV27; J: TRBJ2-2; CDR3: CASSHRGPPTGELFF; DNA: TGTGCCAGCAGTCACAGGGGGCCCCCCACCGGGGAGCTGTTTTTT
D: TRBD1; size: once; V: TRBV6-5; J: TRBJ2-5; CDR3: CASSGTGGKKTQYF; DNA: TGTGCCAGCAGTGGGACAGGGGGCAAGAAGACCCAGTACTTC
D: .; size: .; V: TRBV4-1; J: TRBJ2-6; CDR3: CASSQAGKRVSGANVLTF; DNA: TGCGCCAGCAGCCAAGCGGGGAAACGGGTCTCTGGGGCCAACGTCCTGACTTTC
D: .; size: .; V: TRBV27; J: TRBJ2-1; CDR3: CASSLGSSYNEQFF; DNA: TGTGCCAGCAGTTTGGGCAGCTCCTACAATGAGCAGTTCTTC
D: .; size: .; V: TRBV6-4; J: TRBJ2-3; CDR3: CASSDSARADTQYF; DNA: TGTGCCAGCAGTGACTCGGCCCGGGCAGATACGCAGTATTTT
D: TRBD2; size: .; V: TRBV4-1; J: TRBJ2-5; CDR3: CASSQDFASGQETQYF; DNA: TGCGCCAGCAGCCAAGATTTCGCTAGCGGACAAGAGACCCAGTACTTC
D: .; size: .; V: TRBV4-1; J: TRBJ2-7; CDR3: CASSQSQGYEQYF; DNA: TGCGCCAGCAGCCAGTCTCAGGGTTACGAGCAGTACTTC
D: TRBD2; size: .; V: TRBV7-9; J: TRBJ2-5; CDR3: CASSLGRRELETQYF; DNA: TGTGCCAGCAGCTTAGGACGGCGGGAGCTGGAGACCCAGTACTTC
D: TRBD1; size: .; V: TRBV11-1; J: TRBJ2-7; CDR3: CASSSFGTGRGEQYF; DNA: TGTGCCAGCAGTTCCTTTGGGACAGGGAGAGGCGAGCAGTACTTC
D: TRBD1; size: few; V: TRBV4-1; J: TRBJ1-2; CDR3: CASSQQPLGTGYGYTF; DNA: TGCGCCAGCAGCCAGCAACCTTTGGGGACAGGATATGGCTACACCTTC
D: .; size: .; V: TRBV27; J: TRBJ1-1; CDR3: CASSLSGGANTEAFF; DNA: TGTGCCAGCAGTTTATCAGGGGGGGCGAACACTGAAGCTTTCTTT
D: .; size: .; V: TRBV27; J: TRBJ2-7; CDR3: CASSFATLGSTYEQYF; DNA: TGTGCCAGCAGTTTTGCTACTTTGGGCAGCACCTACGAGCAGTACTTC
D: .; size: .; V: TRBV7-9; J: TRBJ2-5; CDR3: CASSSVIGAQETQYF; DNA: TGTGCCAGCAGCTCCGTGATAGGGGCGCAAGAGACCCAGTACTTC
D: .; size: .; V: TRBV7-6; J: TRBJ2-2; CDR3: CASSLTDSMTGELFF; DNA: TGTGCCAGCAGCTTAACGGACTCCATGACTGGGGAGCTGTTTTTT